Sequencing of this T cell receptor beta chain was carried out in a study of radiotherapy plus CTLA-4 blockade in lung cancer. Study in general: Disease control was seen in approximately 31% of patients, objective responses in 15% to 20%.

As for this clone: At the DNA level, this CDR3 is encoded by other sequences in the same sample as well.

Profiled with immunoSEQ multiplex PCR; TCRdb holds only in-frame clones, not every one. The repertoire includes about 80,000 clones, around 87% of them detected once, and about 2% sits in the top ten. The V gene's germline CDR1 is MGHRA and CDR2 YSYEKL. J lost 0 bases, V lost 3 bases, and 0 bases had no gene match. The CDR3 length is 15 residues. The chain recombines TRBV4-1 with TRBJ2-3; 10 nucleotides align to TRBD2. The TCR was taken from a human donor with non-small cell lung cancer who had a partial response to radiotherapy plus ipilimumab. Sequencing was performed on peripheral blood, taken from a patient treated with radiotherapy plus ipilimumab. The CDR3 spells CASSQTSGSTDTQYF. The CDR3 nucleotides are TGCGCCAGCAGCCAGACTAGCGGGAGCACAGATACGCAGTATTTT.